This section outlines one TCR beta chain sequence together with its context. The specificity of this receptor is unknown. Base qualities are missing; no much larger clone stands one base away. The data were obtained in a study of cytomegalovirus exposure and HLA in healthy donors (dated by TCRdb to 2016 to 2017). Background for the entire study: An earlier analysis of approximately 590 of the donors reported 250 to 300 Gb of sequence data and around 110 million unique TCR beta sequences from 150 million to 200 million T cells. An early release covering about 600 HLA-typed donors comprised around 300 gigabases of sequencing data and tens of millions of unique TCR sequences. Of the roughly 400 genotyped donors, about 80% fell in the genetic ancestry cluster associated with self-reported Caucasian donors. The aim of the study was to test whether cataloging public T cell receptors could identify signatures of past pathogen exposure. The study profiled the T cell repertoires of 666 subjects by immunosequencing and related them to cytomegalovirus serostatus. Besides the first cohort of approximately 710 subjects, a separate validation cohort made up of roughly 120 different subjects was used. The study combined high-throughput TCR immunosequencing, statistical association of individual TCRs with disease status, and machine learning to predict cytomegalovirus infection status. A later analysis re-examined previously published TCR beta repertoires from over 500 donors and added high-resolution HLA genotyping to investigate patterns of TCR occurrence. In the later analysis, no new phenotypic data were used to find candidate immune exposures; instead, reliance was placed on TCR beta sequences and their occurrence across donors. To decide whether each TCR beta V gene segment behaved as functional or pseudogenic, an earlier analysis of fewer than 750 of the donors relied on high-throughput TCR beta sequencing. Donor age, sex, ethnicity and CMV serostatus were compiled together with the repertoire data. In a later genetic analysis, genome-wide SNP genotypes for 398 of the 666 donors were used, and that subset was treated as a discovery cohort. Every repertoire in the discovery cohort had been generated on one and the same sequencing platform. HLA typing included class I and class II loci at four-digit resolution. Typing coverage varied by locus: 629-630 donors for A, B, C, DRB1 and DQB1; more than 500 for DQA1; more than 600 for DPA1; fewer than 480 for DPB1. Because of strong linkage in the cohort, a handful of DR-DQ haplotypes were treated as single units for association and clustering. Across about 370 genotyped donors of the cohort, an average of roughly 230,000 unique TCR beta nucleotide sequences per donor were sequenced, and approximately 17% of those sequences were non-productive. Study-wide conclusions, independent of this receptor: In a later genetic analysis, fewer N-insertions in productive TCRs were reported among donors in an Asian-associated ancestry cluster than the approximately 710-donor mean. Most TCR sequences were seen in very few donors, while some public TCRs were found in many individuals. The study listed 150 to 200 TCR beta chains as associated with cytomegalovirus. Only TCR beta chains were sequenced in this cohort, and the absence of alpha or paired-chain data limited detectable features. A later genetic analysis associated a missense DCLRE1C variant with V-gene and J-gene trimming of TCR beta chains, and an independent cohort replicated the association. A later analysis found that HLA-associated TCR beta chains were more clonally expanded and had lower generation probabilities than equally common non-associated chains. In a later analysis, several top co-occurrence clusters were reported to appear linked to parvovirus B19, influenza, CMV and Epstein-Barr virus. Immune exposure information for the cohort was limited to CMV serostatus. A cluster of highly shared sequence variants was judged likely to be a technical artifact of the sequencing pipeline. The classifier was reported to diagnose cytomegalovirus status with high specificity and sensitivity in both the original cohort and the validation cohort. The presence/absence analyses assumed that sequencing depth was roughly uniform across donors, and that assumption may not be true. Some 15 rarely observed V segments, including chromosome 9 orphons, were excluded from the earlier analysis of just under 600 of the donors because counts were too low. Strong co-occurrence of HLA alleles, especially DR and DQ, made assigning TCR associations to individual alleles difficult. Correlated functional status among segregating V segments might reflect linkage disequilibrium, but an unknown experimental factor could not be ruled out. A few of the identified cytomegalovirus-associated TCR beta chains were confirmed in vitro to be specific for cytomegalovirus antigens. Because some donors lacked HLA typing at each locus, the association tests relied only on the typed subset. In a later analysis, most CMV-associated TCR beta chains were found to appear HLA-restricted, with HLA associations seemingly driven largely by CMV exposure. A further reported finding was that TCR beta sequences accurately predicted the HLA-A and HLA-B alleles for most subjects in the first cohort. According to the authors, the approach could potentially be generalized to other disease states and immunological phenotypes. In an earlier analysis of some 540 of the donors, most TCR beta V segments appeared in productive rearrangements about 87% or about 30% of the time, broadly matching IMGT annotations. In a later analysis, around 17,000 TCR beta sequences were associated with specific HLA alleles at a false discovery rate of 0.05. In a later analysis, TCR association rates were found to vary across HLA loci, with the most associated TCRs seen for DRB1 alleles and the fewest for HLA-C alleles.

Library preparation employed the immunoSEQ multiplex PCR assay. For the multiplex PCR, a mixture combining 60 forward primers for TCR Vbeta segments and 13 reverse primers for TCR Jbeta segments was used. The CDR3 region of rearranged TCR beta genes was amplified from genomic DNA by a multiplex PCR assay. The Illumina HiSeq System was used to sequence the amplified TCR beta libraries as 87-base-pair reads. As for how the authors treated the data: A later analysis tallied 75 million to 85 million unique TCR beta chains across the 650 to 750 repertoires, and approximately 12 million of those chains were shared by two or more donors. Raw reads were error-corrected and collapsed into unique sequences with a nearest-neighbor algorithm that merged closely related sequences to remove PCR and sequencing errors. V, D and J gene segments were assigned by aligning CDR3 sequences to IMGT reference sequences. For a sequence to be retained, at least a six-nucleotide match to both a V gene segment and a J gene segment was required. Rearrangements were called productive when the CDR3 lacked stop codons and stayed in frame with V and J; all others were non-productive. CDR3 was defined by IMGT convention, running from the second conserved V-encoded cysteine to the conserved J-encoded phenylalanine. The earlier analysis of a few hundred of the donors excluded any sequence lacking an unambiguous match to a single V gene segment. In an earlier analysis of several hundred of the donors, V segments were called functional above 56.7% productive rearrangements and were called segregating when the between-donor standard deviation exceeded 5%. A statistical classification framework was developed to diagnose cytomegalovirus status using the catalog of TCR beta chain sequences. In a later analysis, V and J genes were assigned by comparing TCR nucleotide sequences against IMGT/GENE-DB human TR gene sequences. The TCRdist pipeline was used in a later analysis to assign CDR3 sequences and most-parsimonious VDJ recombination scenarios. In a later analysis, each TCR beta chain was defined by its CDR3 amino acid sequence together with its V-gene family, and reads without a unique V-gene family were excluded. As a way to deal with suspected cross-contamination and a sequencing artifact, a later analysis dropped roughly 600 nucleotide sequences that were highly shared and had low generation probability. In a later analysis, a clonal expansion index for each public chain was calculated from normalized within-repertoire ranks of inferred template counts. Generation probabilities in a later analysis came from a VDJ recombination model fitted to out-of-frame rearrangements, and those results were checked against IGoR. Hypergeometric tests were used in a later analysis to score TCR-TCR, TCR-HLA and TCR-CMV co-occurrence, with a repertoire-size bias correction applied to the TCR pairs. False discovery rates were estimated in a later analysis by permuting HLA or CMV assignments 20 times. In a later analysis, co-occurring TCRs were grouped using DBSCAN, with TCRdist sequence similarity added in when clustering inside HLA-allele-positive subsets. Repertoires with fewer than 30,000 or more than 120,000 public chains, plus five repertoires with anomalous nucleotide sharing, were excluded from co-occurrence clustering. TCRdb's version of the immuneACCESS table is confined to in-frame rearrangements and falls short of the full clone set. An unresolved V gene accounts for under half of the shortfall where checked; the remainder is of unknown origin. The DNA was the basis for D and trimming; V, J and clone size are from that table. This sample is represented by 130,000 to 150,000 clones; around 80% of them were singletons. The biggest ten clones account for 5% to 6.5% of the sample.

The cohort consisted of 666 healthy bone marrow donors. Cohort members were all nominally healthy when sampled, although unrecorded immune exposures were likely present. The donor tested CMV seropositive and was one of the 289 seropositive cohort members. Every donor gave a peripheral blood sample, and the peripheral blood mononuclear cells from that sample were used for TCR beta sequencing. The Qiagen DNeasy Blood Extraction Kit was used to extract genomic DNA from the blood cell samples. The clonotype was recovered from a man between 25 and 39 years old in good health and CMV-seropositive. The sample consisted of PBMCs.

The DNA reads as follows: TGTGCCAGCAGGGGGGAGGGCAATCAGCCCCAGCATTTT. Translated, it reads CASRGEGNQPQHF. Recombination joined TRBV28 with TRBJ1-5; TRBD1 might be the D gene, on 5 matching bases. Taken from cysteine to phenylalanine, the CDR3 has 13 residues. The CDR3 DNA has 39 bases and is translated from base 1. The V end loses 6 bases and the J end loses 2 bases, and a stretch of 8 bases separates them. Based on the germline V gene, the CDR1 and CDR2 sequences are MDHEN and SYDVKM.